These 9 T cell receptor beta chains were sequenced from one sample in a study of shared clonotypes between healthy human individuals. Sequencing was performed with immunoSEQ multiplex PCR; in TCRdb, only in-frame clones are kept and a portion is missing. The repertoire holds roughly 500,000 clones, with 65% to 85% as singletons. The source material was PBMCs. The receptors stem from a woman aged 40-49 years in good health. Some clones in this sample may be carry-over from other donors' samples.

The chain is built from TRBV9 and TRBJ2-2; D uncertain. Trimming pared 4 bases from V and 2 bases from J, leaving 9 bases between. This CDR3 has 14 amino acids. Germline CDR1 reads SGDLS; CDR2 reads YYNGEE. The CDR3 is CASSFQLNTGELFF. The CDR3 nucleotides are TGTGCCAGCAGCTTCCAGCTAAACACCGGGGAGCTGTTTTTT.

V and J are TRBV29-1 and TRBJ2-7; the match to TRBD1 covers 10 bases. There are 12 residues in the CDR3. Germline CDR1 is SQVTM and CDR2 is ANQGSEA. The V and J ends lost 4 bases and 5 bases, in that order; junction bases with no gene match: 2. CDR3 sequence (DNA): TGCAGCGTTGGGACAGGGGGTGACGAGCAGTACTTC. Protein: CSVGTGGDEQYF.

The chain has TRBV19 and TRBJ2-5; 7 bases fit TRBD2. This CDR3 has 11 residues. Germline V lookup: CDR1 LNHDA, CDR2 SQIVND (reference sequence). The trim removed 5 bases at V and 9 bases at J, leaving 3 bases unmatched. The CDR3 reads CASSGGGAQYF. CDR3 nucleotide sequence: TGTGCCAGTAGTGGGGGAGGGGCCCAGTACTTC.

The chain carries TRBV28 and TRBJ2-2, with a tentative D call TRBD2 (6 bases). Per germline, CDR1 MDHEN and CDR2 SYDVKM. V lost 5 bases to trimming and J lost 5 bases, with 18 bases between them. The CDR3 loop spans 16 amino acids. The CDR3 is CASSPGGRGRTGELFF. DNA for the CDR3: TGTGCCAGCAGTCCCGGAGGGAGAGGGAGAACCGGGGAGCTGTTTTTT.

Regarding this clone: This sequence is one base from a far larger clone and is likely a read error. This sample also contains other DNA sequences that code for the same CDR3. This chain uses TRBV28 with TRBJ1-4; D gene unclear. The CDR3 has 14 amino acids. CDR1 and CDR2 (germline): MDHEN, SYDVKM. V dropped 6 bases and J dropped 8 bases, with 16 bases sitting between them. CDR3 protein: CASSLRRVEEKLFF. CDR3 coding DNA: TGTGCCAGCAGCCTCCGCAGAGTGGAGGAAAAACTGTTTTTT.

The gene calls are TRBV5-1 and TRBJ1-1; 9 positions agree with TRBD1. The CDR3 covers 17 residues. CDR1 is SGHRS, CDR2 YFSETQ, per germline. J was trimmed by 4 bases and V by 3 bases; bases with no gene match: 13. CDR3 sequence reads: CASSSSGTGNGATEAFF. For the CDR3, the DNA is TGCGCCAGCAGCTCCTCCGGGACAGGGAACGGGGCCACTGAAGCTTTCTTT.

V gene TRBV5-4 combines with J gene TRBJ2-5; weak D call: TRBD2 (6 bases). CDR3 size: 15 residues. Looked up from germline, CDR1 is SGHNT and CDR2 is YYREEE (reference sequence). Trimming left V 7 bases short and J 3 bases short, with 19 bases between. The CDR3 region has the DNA TGTGCCAGCCAATCGACCGGGAGTGGTGAAGAGACCCAGTACTTC. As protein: CASQSTGSGEETQYF.

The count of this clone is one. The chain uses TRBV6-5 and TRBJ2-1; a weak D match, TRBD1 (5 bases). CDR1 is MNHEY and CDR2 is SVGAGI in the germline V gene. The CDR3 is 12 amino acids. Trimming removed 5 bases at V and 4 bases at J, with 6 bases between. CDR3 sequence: CASSHRYNEQFF. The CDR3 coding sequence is TGTGCCAGCAGTCACAGGTACAATGAGCAGTTCTTC.

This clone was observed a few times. The CDR3 reads CASSVRLRETQYF. The CDR3 region has the DNA TGTGCCAGCAGCGTGAGGCTTCGTGAGACCCAGTACTTC. The chain is built from TRBV7-2 and TRBJ2-5; unclear D gene. Germline values: CDR1 SGHTA, CDR2 FQGNSA. The length of the CDR3 is 13 residues. The V gene lost 5 bases and the J gene lost 5 bases, with 12 bases spanning the gap. The variable domain in full, completed from reference TRBV7-2 and TRBJ2-5, reads GAGVSQSPSNKVTEKGKDVELRCDPISGHTALYWYRQSLGQGLEFLIYFQGNSAPDKSGLPSDRFSAERTGGSVSTLTIQRTQQEDSAVYLCASSVRLRETQYFGPGTRLLVL.